One T cell receptor (beta chain) is described in this entry. The table came from immunoSEQ multiplex PCR; TCRdb's copy has only in-frame clones and leaves some out. The table has 140,000 to 150,000 clones, under 90% seen once. This sample is part of a study of blood T cell repertoires in COVID-19. Germline lookup yields CDR1 SGHVS and CDR2 FNYEAQ. The CDR3 contains 15 residues. Trimming stripped 5 bases from V and 0 bases from J, with 13 bases between. Sequenced: peripheral blood. This chain connects TRBV7-6 to TRBJ1-2, with D unresolved. This receptor was identified in a human donor in a cohort sampled during active COVID-19. This CDR3 is CASSPQEGANYGYTF. The CDR3 DNA sequence: TGTGCCAGCAGCCCCCAAGAGGGAGCTAACTATGGCTACACCTTC.